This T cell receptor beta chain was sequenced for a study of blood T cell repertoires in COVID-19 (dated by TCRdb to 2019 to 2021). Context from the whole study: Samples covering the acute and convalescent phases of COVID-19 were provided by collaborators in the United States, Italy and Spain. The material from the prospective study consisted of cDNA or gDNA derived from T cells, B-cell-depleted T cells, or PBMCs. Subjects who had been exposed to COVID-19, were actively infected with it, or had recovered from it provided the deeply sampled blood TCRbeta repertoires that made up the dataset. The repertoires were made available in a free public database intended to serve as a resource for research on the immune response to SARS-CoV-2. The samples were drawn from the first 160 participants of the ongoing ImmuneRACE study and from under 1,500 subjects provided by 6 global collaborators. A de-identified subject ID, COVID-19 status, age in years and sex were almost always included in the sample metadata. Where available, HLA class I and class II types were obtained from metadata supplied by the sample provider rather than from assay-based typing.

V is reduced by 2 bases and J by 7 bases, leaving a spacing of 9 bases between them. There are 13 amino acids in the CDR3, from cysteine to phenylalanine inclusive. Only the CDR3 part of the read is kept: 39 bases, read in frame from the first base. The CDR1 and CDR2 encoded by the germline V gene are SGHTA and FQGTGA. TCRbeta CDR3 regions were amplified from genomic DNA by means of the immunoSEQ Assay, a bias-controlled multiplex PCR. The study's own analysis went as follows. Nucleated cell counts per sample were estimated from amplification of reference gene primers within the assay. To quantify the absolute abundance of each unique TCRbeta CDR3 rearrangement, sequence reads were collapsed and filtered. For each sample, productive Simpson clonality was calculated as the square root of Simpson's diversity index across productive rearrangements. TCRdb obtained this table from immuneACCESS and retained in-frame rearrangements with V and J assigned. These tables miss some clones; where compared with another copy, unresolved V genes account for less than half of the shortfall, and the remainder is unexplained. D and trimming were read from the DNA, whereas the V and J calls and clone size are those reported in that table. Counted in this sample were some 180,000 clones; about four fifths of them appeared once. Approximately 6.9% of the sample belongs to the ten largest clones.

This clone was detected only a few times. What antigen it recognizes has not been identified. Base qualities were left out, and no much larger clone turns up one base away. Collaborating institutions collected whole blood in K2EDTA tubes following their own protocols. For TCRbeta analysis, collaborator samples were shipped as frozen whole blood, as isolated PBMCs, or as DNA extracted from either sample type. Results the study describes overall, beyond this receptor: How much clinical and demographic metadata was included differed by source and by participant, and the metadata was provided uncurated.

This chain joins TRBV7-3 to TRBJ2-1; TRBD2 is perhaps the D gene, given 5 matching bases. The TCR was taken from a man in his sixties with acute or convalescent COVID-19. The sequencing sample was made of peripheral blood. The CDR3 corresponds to CASSLQTGNEQFF. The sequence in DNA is TGTGCCAGCAGCTTACAGACGGGGAATGAGCAGTTCTTC. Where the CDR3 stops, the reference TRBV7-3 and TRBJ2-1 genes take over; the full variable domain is GAGVSQTPSNKVTEKGKYVELRCDPISGHTALYWYRQSLGQGPEFLIYFQGTGAADDSGLPNDRFFAVRPEGSVSTLKIQRTERGDSAVYLCASSLQTGNEQFFGPGTRLTVL.